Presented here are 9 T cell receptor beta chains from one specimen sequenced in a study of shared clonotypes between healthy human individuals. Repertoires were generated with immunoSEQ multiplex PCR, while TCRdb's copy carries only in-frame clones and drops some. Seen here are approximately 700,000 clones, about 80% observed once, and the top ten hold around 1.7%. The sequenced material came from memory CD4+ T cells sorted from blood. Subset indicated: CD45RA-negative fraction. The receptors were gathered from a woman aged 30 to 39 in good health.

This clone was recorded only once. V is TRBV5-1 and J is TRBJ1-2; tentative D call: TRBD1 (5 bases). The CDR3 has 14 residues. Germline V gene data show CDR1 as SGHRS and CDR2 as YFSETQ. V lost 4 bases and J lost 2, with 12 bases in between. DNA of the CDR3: TGCGCCAGCAGCACCGCACGGGGGAACTATGGCTACACCTTC. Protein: CASSTARGNYGYTF.

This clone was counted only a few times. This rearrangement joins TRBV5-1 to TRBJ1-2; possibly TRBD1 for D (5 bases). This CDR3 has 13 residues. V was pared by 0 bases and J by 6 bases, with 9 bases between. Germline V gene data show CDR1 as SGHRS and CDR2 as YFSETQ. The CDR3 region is CASSLALGHGYTF. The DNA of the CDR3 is TGCGCCAGCAGCTTGGCCCTGGGACATGGCTACACCTTC.

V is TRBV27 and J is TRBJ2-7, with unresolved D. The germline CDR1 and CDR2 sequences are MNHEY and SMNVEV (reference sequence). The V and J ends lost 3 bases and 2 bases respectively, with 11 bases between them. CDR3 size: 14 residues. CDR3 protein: CASSFKGIAYEQYF. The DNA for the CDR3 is TGTGCCAGCAGTTTCAAGGGTATTGCCTACGAGCAGTACTTC.

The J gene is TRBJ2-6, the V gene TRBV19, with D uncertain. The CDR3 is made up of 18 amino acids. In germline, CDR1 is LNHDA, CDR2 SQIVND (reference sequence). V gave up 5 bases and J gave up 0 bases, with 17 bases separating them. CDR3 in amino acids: CASSPNGRSSSGANVLTF. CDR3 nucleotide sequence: TGTGCCAGTAGTCCGAACGGCCGTAGCAGCTCTGGGGCCAACGTCCTGACTTTC.

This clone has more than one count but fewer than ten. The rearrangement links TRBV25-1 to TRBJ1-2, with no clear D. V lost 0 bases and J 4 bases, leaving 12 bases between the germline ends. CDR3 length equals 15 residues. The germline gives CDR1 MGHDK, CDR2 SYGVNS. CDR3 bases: TGTGCCAGCAGTGAATACCGGACGGAGGTCTATGGCTACACCTTC. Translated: CASSEYRTEVYGYTF.

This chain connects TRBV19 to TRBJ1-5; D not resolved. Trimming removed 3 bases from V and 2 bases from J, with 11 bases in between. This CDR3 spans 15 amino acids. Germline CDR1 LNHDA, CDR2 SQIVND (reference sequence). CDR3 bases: TGTGCCAGTAGTATTTGGTCCGGGGGCAATCAGCCCCAGCATTTT. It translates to CASSIWSGGNQPQHF.

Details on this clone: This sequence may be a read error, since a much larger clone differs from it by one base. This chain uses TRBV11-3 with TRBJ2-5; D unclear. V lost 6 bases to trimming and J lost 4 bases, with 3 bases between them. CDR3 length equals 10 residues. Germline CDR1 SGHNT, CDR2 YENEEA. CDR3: CASRLETQYF. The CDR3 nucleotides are TGTGCCAGCAGACTAGAGACCCAGTACTTC.

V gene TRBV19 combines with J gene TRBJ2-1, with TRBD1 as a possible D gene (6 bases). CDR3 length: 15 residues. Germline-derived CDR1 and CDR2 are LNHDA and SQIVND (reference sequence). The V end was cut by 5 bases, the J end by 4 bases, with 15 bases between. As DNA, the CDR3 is TGTGCCAGTAGTGCTGACAGGTTGCCTTACAATGAGCAGTTCTTC. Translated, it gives CASSADRLPYNEQFF.

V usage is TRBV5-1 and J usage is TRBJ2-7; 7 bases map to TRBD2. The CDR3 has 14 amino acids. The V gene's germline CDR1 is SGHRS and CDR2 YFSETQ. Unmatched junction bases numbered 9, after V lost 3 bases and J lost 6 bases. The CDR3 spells CASSSAGGSFEQYF. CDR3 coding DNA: TGCGCCAGCAGCTCCGCGGGCGGGAGTTTCGAGCAGTACTTC.